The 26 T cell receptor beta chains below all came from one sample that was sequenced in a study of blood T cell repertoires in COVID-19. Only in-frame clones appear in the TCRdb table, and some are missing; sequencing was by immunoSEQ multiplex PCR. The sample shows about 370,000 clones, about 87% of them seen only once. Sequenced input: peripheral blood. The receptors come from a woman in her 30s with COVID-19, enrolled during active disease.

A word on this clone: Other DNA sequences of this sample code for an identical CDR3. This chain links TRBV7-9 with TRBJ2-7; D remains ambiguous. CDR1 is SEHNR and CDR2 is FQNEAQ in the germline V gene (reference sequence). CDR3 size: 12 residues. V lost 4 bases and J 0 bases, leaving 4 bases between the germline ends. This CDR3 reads CASSSNSYEQYF. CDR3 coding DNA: TGTGCCAGCAGCTCTAACTCCTACGAGCAGTACTTC.

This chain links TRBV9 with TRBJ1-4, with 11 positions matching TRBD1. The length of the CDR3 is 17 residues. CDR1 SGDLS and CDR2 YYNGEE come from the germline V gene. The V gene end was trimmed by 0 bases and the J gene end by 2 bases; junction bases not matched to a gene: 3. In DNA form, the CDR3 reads TGTGCCAGCAGCGTAGGGGACAGGGGGTGGACTAATGAAAAACTGTTTTTT. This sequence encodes CASSVGDRGWTNEKLFF.

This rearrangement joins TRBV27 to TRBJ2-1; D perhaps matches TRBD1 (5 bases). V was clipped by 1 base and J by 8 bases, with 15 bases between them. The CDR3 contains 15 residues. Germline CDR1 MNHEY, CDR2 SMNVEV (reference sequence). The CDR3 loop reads CASSLYVQGTDEQFF. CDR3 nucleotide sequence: TGTGCCAGCAGTTTATACGTTCAGGGTACCGATGAGCAGTTCTTC.

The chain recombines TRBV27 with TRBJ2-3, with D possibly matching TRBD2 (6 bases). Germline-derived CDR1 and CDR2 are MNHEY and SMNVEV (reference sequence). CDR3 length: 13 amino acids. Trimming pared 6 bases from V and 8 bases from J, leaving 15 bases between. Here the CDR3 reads CASSELARSTQYF. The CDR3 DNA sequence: TGTGCCAGCAGCGAACTAGCCCGGAGTACGCAGTATTTT.

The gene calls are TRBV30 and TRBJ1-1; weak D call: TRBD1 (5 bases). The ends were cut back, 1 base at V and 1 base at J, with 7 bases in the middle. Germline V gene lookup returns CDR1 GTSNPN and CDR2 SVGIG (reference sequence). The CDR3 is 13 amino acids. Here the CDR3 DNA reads TGTGCCTGGAGTGAACAGGCGAACACTGAAGCTTTCTTT. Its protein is CAWSEQANTEAFF.

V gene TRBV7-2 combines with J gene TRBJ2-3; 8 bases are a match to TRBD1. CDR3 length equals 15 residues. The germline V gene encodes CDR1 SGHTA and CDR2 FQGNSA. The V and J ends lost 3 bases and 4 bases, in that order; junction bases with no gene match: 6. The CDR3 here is CASSFGRGPADTQYF. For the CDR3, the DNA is TGTGCCAGCAGCTTTGGCAGGGGGCCGGCAGATACGCAGTATTTT. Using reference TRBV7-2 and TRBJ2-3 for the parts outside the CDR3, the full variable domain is GAGVSQSPSNKVTEKGKDVELRCDPISGHTALYWYRQSLGQGLEFLIYFQGNSAPDKSGLPSDRFSAERTGGSVSTLTIQRTQQEDSAVYLCASSFGRGPADTQYFGPGTRLTVL.

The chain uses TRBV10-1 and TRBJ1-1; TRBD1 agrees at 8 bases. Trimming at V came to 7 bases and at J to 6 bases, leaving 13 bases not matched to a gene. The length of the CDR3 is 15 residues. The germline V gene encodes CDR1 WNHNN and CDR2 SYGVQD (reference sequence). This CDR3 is CASNQIRQGYPEAFF. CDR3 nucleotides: TGCGCCAGCAACCAAATCCGACAGGGGTACCCTGAAGCTTTCTTT.

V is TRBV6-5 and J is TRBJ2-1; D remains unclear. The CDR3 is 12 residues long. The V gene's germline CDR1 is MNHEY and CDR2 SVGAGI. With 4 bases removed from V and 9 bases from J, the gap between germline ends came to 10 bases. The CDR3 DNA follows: TGTGCCAGCAGTTTCCTGAACGGTGAGCAGTTCTTC. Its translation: CASSFLNGEQFF.

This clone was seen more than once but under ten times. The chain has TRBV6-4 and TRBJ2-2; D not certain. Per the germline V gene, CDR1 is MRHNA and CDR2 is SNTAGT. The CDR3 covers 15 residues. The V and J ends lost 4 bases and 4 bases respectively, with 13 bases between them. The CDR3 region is CASSADPSGTGELFF. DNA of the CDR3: TGTGCCAGCAGTGCCGACCCTAGTGGCACCGGGGAGCTGTTTTTT.

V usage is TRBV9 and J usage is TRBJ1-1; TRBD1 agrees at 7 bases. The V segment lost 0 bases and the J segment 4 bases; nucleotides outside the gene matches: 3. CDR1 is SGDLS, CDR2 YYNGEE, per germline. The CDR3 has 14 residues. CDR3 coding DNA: TGTGCCAGCAGCGTAGAGGGGGCTGCCACTGAAGCTTTCTTT. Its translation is CASSVEGAATEAFF. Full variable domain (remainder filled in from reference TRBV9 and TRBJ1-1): DSGVTQTPKHLITATGQRVTLRCSPRSGDLSVYWYQQSLDQGLQFLIQYYNGEERAKGNILERFSAQQFPDLHSELNLSSLELGDSALYFCASSVEGAATEAFFGQGTRLTVV.

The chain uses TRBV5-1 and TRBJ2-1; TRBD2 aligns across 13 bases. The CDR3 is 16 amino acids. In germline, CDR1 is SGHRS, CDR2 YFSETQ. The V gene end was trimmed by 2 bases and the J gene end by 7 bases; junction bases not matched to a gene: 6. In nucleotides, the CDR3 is TGCGCCAGCAGCTTAACACTAGCGGGAGGGTGGAATGAGCAGTTCTTC. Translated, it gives CASSLTLAGGWNEQFF.

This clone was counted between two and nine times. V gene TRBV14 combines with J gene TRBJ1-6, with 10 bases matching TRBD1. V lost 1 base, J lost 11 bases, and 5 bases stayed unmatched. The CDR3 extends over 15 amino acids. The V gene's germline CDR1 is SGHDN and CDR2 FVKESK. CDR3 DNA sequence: TGTGCCAGCAGCCAAGCGGGACAGGGGATGACACCCCTCCACTTT. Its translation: CASSQAGQGMTPLHF. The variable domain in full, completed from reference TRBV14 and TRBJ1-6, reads EAGVTQFPSHSVIEKGQTVTLRCDPISGHDNLYWYRRVMGKEIKFLLHFVKESKQDESGMPNNRFLAERTGGTYSTLKVQPAELEDSGVYFCASSQAGQGMTPLHFGNGTRLTVT.

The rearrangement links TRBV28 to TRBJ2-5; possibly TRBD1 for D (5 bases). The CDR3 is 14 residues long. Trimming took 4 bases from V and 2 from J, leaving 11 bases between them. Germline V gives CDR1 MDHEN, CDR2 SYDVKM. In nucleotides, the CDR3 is TGTGCCAGCAGTTCCCCCCGACAGCAAGAGACCCAGTACTTC. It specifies CASSSPRQQETQYF.

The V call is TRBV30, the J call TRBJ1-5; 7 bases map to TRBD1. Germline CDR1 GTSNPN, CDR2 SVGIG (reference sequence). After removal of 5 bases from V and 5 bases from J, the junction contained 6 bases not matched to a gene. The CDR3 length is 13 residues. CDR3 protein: CAWDRQGYQPQHF. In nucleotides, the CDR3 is TGTGCCTGGGACCGACAGGGATATCAGCCCCAGCATTTT.

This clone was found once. The CDR3 coding sequence is TGCGCCAGCAGCGACGGGACAGGGGGCGTTTATGGCTACACCTTC. As protein: CASSDGTGGVYGYTF. The rearrangement joins TRBV5-1 to TRBJ1-2; 12 bases fit TRBD1. Per the germline V gene, CDR1 is SGHRS and CDR2 is YFSETQ. This CDR3 is 15 amino acids long. With V trimmed by 4 bases and J by 5 bases, 6 bases remained unmatched. Full variable domain (missing parts from reference TRBV5-1 and TRBJ1-2): KAGVTQTPRYLIKTRGQQVTLSCSPISGHRSVSWYQQTPGQGLQFLFEYFSETQRNKGNFPGRFSGRQFSNSRSEMNVSTLELGDSALYLCASSDGTGGVYGYTFGSGTRLTVV.

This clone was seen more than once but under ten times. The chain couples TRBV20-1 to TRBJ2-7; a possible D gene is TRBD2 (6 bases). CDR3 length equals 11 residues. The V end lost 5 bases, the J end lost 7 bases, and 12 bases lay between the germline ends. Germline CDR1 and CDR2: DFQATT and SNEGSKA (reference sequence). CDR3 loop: CSAGDGGEQYF. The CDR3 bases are TGCAGTGCTGGTGACGGGGGAGAGCAGTACTTC.

CDR3 DNA sequence: TGTGCCTGGAGTGTTCTAACAGGGAGCTACACCGGGGAGCTGTTTTTT. Protein product: CAWSVLTGSYTGELFF. The rearrangement links TRBV30 to TRBJ2-2; D is possibly TRBD1 (6 bases). Trimming removed 0 bases from V and 3 bases from J, with 14 bases in between. The CDR3 covers 16 residues. Germline V gives CDR1 GTSNPN, CDR2 SVGIG (reference sequence).

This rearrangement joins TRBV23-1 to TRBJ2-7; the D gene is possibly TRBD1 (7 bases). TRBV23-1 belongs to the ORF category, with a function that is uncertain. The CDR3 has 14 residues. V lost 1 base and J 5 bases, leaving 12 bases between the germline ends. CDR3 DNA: TGCGCCAGCAGTCAATTTAGCAGGGGGGACGAGCAGTACTTC. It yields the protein CASSQFSRGDEQYF.

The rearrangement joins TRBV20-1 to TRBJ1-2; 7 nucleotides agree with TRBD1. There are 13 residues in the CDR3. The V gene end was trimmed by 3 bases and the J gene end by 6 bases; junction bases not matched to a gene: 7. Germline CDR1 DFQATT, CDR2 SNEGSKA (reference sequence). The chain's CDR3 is CSASKGQSDGYTF. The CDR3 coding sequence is TGCAGTGCTAGTAAGGGACAGTCGGATGGCTACACCTTC.

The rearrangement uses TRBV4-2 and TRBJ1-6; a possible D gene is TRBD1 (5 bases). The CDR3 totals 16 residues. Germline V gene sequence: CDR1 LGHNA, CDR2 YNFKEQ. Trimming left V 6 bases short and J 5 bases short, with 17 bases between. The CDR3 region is CASSRSREVNNSPLHF. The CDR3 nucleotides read TGTGCCAGCAGTCGATCCAGGGAAGTAAATAATTCACCCCTCCACTTT.

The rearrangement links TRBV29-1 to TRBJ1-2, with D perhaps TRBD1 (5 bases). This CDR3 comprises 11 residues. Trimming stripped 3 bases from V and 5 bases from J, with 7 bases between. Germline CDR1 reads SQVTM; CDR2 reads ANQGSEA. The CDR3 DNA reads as TGCAGCGTTGAGGACACGTATGGCTACACCTTC. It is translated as CSVEDTYGYTF.

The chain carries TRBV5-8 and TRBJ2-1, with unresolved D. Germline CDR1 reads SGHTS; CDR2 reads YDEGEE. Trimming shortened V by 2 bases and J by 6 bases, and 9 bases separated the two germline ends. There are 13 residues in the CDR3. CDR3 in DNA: TGTGCCAGCAGCTTTCTATCCATCAATGAGCAGTTCTTC. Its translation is CASSFLSINEQFF.

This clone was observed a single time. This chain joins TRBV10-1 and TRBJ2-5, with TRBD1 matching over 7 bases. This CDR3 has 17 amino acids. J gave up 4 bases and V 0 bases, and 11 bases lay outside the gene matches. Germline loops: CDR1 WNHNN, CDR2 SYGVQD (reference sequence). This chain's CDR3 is CASSESGPGGSGETQYF. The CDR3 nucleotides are TGCGCCAGCAGTGAGTCGGGGCCAGGGGGAAGTGGAGAGACCCAGTACTTC.

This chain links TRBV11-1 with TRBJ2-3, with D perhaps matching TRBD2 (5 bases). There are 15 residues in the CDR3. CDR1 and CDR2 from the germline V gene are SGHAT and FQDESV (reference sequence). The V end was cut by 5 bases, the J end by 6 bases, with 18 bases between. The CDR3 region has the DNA TGTGCCAGCAGCATCACTAGAAGGGTATCGGATACGCAGTATTTT. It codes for CASSITRRVSDTQYF.

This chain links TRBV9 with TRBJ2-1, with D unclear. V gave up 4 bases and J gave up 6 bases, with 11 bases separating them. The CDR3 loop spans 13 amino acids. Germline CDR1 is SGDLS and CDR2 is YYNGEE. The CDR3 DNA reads TGTGCCAGCAGCCTAGGGCAGGTCAATGAGCAGTTCTTC. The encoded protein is CASSLGQVNEQFF.

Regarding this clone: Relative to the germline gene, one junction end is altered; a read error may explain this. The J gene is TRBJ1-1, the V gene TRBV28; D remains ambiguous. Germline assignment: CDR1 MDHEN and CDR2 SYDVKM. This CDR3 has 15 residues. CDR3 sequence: CASTSRVIRNIEAFF. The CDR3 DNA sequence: TGTGCCAGCACTTCCCGGGTGATCCGGAACATTGAAGCTTTCTTT. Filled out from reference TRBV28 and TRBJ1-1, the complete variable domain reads DVKVTQSSRYLVKRTGEKVFLECVQDMDHENMFWYRQDPGLGLRLIYFSYDVKMKEKGDIPEGYSVSREKKERFSLILESASTNQTSMYLCASTSRVIRNIEAFFGQGTRLTVV.